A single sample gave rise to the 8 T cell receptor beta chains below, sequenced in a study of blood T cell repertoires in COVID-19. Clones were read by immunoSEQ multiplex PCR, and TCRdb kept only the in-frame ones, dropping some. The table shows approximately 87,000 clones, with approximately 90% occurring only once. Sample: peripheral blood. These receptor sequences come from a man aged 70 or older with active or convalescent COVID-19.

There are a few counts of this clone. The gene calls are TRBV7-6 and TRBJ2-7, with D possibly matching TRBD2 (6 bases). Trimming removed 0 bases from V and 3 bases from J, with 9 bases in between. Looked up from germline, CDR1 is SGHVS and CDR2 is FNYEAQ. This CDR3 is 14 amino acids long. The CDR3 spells CASSLASGNYEQYF. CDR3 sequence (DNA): TGTGCCAGCAGCTTAGCTAGCGGCAACTACGAGCAGTACTTC.

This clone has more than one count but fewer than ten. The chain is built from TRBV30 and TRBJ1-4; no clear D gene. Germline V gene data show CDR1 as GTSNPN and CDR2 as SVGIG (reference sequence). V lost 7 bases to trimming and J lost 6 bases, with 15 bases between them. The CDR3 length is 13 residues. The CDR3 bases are TGTGCCTTAGACTCTGGAGGGCATGAAAAACTGTTTTTT. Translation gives CALDSGGHEKLFF.

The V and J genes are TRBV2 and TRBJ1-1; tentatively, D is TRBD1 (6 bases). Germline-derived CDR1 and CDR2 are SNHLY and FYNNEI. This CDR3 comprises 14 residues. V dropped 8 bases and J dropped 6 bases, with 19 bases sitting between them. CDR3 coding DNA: TGTGCCAGCCGCTCGGGGGGCGCCCCTTCTGAAGCTTTCTTT. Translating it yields CASRSGGAPSEAFF.

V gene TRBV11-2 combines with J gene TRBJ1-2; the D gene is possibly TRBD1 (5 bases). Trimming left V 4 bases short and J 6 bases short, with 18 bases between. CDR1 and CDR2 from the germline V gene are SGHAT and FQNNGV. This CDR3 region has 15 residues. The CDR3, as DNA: TGTGCCAGCAGCTCCCTAGGGGCCTGGAGTGATGGCTACACCTTC. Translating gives CASSSLGAWSDGYTF.

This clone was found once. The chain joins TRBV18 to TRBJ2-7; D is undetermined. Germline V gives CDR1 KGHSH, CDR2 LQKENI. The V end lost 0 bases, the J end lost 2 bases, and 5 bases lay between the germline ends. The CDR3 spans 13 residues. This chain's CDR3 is CASSPPTTYEQYF. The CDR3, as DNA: TGTGCCAGCTCACCACCGACAACCTACGAGCAGTACTTC.

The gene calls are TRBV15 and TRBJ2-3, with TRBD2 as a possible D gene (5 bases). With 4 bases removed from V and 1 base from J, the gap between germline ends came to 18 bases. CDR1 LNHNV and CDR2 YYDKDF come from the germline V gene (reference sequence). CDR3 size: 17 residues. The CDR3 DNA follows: TGTGCCACCAGCAAGAGGGAGCTAAGGACCCGCACAGATACGCAGTATTTT. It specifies CATSKRELRTRTDTQYF.

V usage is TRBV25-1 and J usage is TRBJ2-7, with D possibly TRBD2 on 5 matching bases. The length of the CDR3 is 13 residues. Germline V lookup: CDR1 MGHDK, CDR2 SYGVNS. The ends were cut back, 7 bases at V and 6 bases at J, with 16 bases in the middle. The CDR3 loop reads CASKGYRGSEQYF. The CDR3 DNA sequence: TGTGCCAGCAAAGGTTATCGAGGGAGCGAGCAGTACTTC.

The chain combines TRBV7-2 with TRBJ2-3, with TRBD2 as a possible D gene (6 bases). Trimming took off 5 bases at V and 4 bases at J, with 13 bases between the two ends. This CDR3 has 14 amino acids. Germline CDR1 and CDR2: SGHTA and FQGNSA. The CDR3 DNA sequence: TGTGCCAGCAGCCTGAGGAGGGCCGCAGATACGCAGTATTTT. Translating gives CASSLRRAADTQYF. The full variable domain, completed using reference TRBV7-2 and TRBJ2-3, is GAGVSQSPSNKVTEKGKDVELRCDPISGHTALYWYRQSLGQGLEFLIYFQGNSAPDKSGLPSDRFSAERTGGSVSTLTIQRTQQEDSAVYLCASSLRRAADTQYFGPGTRLTVL.